This T cell receptor beta chain derives from a study of T-cell reconstitution after alpha-beta-depleted transplantation in children (TCRdb year 2016). Regarding the complete study: The study quantitatively tracked T-cell immune reconstitution after TCRalphabeta/CD19-depleted allogeneic hematopoietic cell transplantation in children using TCR repertoire profiling.

The sample holds many counts of this clonotype. There is no known antigen for this receptor. There are no base qualities to consult, and no much larger clone falls within one base. Libraries came from PCR. Instrument on record: Illumina HiSeq 2500. Molecular barcoding was employed in the preparation of TCR libraries, with unique molecular identifiers being used to normalize TCRbeta repertoire quantification. The raw public reads went through TCRdb reprocessing: fastp at Q25, MiXCR clone calling, in-frame beta chains kept. When rows share a CDR3 protein, they turn into one entry using the most common DNA and genes. Across this sample there are approximately 240,000 distinct CDR3 sequences, with around 8.9% seen only once. The ten most abundant clones make up 5% to 6% of the sample. Trimming costs V 2 bases and J 0 bases, and their ends lie 9 bases apart. The cysteine opens and the phenylalanine closes a CDR3 of 15 amino acids. CDR3 DNA only is kept here, 45 bases in frame from base 1. CDR1 and CDR2 (SGHKS, YYEKEE) derive from the germline V gene (reference sequence).

The chain employs TRBV5-5 and TRBJ1-5; no D segment can be confidently identified. The source of this sequence is a human donor who donated a stem cell graft to a child with SCID. Specimen: PBMCs from the stem cell graft donor, collected from the stem cell graft. CDR3 region: CASSFGPNSNQPQHF. The base sequence is TGTGCCAGCAGCTTCGGCCCGAATAGCAATCAGCCCCAGCATTTT.